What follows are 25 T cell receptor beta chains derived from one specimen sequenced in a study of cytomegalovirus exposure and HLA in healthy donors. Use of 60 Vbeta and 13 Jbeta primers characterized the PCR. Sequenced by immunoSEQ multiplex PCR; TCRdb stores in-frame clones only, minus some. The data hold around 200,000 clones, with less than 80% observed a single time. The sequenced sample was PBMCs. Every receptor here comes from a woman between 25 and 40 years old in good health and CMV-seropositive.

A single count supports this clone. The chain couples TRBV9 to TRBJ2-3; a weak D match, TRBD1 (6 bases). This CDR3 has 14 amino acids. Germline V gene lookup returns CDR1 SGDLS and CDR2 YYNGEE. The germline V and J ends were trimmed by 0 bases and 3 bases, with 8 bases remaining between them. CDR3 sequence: CASSVATGTDTQYF. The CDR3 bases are TGTGCCAGCAGCGTAGCTACAGGGACAGATACGCAGTATTTT.

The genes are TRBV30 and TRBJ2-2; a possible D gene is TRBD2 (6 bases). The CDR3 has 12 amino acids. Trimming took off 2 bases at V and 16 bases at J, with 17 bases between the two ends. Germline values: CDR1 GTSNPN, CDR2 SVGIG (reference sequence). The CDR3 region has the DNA TGTGCCTGGAGTCAAACATGGGACTTCGCGTTTTTT. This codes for CAWSQTWDFAFF.

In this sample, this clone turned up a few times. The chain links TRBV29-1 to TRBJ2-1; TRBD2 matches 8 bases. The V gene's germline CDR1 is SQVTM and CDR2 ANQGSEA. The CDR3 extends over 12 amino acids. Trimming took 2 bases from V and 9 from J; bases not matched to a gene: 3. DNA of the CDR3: TGCAGCGTTGAACCAGCGGGAGTTGAGCAGTTCTTC. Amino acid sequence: CSVEPAGVEQFF.

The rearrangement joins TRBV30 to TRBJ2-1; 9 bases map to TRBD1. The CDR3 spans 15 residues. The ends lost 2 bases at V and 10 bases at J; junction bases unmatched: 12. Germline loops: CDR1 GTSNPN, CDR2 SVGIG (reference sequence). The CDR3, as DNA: TGTGCCTGGAGTCTCGGACAGGGGACCCGAAGGGAGCAGTTCTTC. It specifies CAWSLGQGTRREQFF.

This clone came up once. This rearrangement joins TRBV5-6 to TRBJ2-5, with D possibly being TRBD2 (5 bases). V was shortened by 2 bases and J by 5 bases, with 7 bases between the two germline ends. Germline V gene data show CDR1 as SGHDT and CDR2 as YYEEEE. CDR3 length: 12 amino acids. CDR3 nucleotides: TGTGCCAGCAGCTTACCGGGGGAGACCCAGTACTTC. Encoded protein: CASSLPGETQYF. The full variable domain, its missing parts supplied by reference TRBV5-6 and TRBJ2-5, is DAGVTQSPTHLIKTRGQQVTLRCSPKSGHDTVSWYQQALGQGPQFIFQYYEEEERQRGNFPDRFSGHQFPNYSSELNVNALLLGDSALYLCASSLPGETQYFGPGTRLLVL.

CDR3 loop: CASSLTRSGANVLTF. In nucleotides, the CDR3 is TGTGCCAGCAGTCTTACACGCTCTGGGGCCAACGTCCTGACTTTC. V is TRBV27 and J is TRBJ2-6; D gene unclear. The V end was cut by 5 bases, the J end by 0 bases, with 8 bases between. The CDR3 is 15 amino acids. The germline gives CDR1 MNHEY, CDR2 SMNVEV (reference sequence).

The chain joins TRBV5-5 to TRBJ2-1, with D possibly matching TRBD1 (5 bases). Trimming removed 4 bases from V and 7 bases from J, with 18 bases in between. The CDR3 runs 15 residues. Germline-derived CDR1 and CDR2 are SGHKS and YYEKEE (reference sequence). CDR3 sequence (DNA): TGTGCCAGCAGCGACAGTAACAGGTCCCCAAATGAGCAGTTCTTC. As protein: CASSDSNRSPNEQFF.

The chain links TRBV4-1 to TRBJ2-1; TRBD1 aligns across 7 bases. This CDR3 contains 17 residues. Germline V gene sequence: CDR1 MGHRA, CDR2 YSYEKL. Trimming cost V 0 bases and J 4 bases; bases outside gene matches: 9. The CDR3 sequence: CASSQDRDSGQYNEQFF. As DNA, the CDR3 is TGCGCCAGCAGCCAAGACAGGGACAGCGGACAATACAATGAGCAGTTCTTC.

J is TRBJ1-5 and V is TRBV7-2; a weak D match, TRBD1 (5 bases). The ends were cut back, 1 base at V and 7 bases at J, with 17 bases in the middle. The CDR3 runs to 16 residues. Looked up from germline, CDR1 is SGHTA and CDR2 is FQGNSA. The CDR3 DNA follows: TGTGCCAGCAGCTTAGGCGGAGGGGTAGGGGCACAGCCCCAGCATTTT. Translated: CASSLGGGVGAQPQHF.

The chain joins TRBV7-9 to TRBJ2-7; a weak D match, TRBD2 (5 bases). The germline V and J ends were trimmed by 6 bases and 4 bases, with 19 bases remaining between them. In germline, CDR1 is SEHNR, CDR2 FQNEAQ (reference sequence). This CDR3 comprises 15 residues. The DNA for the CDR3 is TGTGCCAGCAGTCTTCCGGGATTGACATTGTACGAGCAGTACTTC. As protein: CASSLPGLTLYEQYF.

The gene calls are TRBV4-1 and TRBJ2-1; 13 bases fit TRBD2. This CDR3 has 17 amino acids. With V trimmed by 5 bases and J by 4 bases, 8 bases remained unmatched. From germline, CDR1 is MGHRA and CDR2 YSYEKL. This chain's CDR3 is CASSYHRTSGSYNEQFF. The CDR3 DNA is TGCGCCAGCAGCTATCACAGGACTAGCGGGAGTTACAATGAGCAGTTCTTC.

The CDR3 DNA reads TGTGCCAGCAGCTTGATAGGACAGGGCAAAGATACGCAGTATTTT. Its protein product is CASSLIGQGKDTQYF. V gene TRBV5-6 combines with J gene TRBJ2-3; 8 positions match TRBD1. Germline V gene lookup returns CDR1 SGHDT and CDR2 YYEEEE. This CDR3 spans 15 amino acids. V lost 1 base to trimming and J lost 5 bases; unmatched junction nucleotides: 6.

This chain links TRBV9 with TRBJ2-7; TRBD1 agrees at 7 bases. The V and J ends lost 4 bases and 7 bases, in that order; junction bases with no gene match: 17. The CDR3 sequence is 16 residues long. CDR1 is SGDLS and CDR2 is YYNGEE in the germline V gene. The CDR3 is CASSWLGRGILREQYF. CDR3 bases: TGTGCCAGCAGCTGGCTTGGCAGGGGGATTCTTCGTGAGCAGTACTTC.

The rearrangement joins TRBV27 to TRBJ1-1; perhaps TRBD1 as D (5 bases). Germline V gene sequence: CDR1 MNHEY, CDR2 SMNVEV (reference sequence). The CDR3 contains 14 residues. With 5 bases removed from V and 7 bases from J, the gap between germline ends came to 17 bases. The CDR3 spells CASSPRWGEGEAFF. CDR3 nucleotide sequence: TGTGCCAGCAGTCCCCGGTGGGGGGAGGGTGAAGCTTTCTTT.

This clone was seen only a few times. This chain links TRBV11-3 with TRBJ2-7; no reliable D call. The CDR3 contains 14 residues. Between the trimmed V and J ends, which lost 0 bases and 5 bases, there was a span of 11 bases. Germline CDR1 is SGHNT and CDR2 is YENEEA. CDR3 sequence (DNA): TGTGCCAGCAGCTTAGATGTGAGGCGTCACGAGCAGTACTTC. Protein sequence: CASSLDVRRHEQYF.

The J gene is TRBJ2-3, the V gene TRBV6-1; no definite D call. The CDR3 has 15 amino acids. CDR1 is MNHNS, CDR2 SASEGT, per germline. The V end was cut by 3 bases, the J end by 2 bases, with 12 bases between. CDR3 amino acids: CASSDLGRDTDTQYF. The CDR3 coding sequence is TGTGCCAGCAGTGATTTGGGCAGAGACACAGATACGCAGTATTTT.

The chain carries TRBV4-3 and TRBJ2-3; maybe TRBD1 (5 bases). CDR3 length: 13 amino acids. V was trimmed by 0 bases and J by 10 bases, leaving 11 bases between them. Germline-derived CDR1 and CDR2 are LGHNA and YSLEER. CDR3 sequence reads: CASSQDRTGAQYF. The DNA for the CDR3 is TGCGCCAGCAGCCAAGATAGAACAGGAGCGCAGTATTTT.

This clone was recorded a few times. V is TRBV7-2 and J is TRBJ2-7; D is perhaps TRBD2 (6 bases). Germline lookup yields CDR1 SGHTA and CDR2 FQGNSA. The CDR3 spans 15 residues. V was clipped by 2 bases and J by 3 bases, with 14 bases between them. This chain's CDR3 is CASSLYGGEYYEQYF. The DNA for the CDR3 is TGTGCCAGCAGCTTATATGGCGGGGAGTACTACGAGCAGTACTTC.

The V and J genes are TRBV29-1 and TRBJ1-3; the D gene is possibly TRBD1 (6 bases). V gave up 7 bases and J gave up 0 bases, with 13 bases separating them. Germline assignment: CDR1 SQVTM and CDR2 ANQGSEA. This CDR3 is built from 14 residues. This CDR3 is CSAAGEGSGNTIYF. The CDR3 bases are TGCAGCGCGGCAGGGGAAGGCTCTGGAAACACCATATATTTT.

CDR3 amino acids: CASSSDTYEQYF. DNA of the CDR3: TGTGCCAGCAGCTCCGACACCTACGAGCAGTACTTC. The genes are TRBV5-4 and TRBJ2-7, with unresolved D. Germline assignment: CDR1 SGHNT and CDR2 YYREEE (reference sequence). V was cut by 3 bases and J by 2 bases, with 6 bases left in between. The CDR3 consists of 12 residues.

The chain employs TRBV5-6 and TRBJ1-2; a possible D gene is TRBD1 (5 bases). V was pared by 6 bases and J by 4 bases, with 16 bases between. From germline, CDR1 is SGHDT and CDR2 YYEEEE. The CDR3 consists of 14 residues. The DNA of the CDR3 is TGTGCCAGCATCGACTGGGGGGTACGCTATGGCTACACCTTC. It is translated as CASIDWGVRYGYTF.

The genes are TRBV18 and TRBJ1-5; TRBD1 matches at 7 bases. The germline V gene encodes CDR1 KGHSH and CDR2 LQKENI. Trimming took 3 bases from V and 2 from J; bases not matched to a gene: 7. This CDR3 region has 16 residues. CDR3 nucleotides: TGTGCCAGCTCACCCGGAGGGGGCATCCGCAATCAGCCCCAGCATTTT. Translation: CASSPGGGIRNQPQHF.

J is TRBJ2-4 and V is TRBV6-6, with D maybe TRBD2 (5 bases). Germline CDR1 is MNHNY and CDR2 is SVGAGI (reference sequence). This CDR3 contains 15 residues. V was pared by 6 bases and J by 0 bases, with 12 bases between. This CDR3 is CASRELVAAKNIQYF. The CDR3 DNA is TGTGCCAGCAGAGAACTAGTAGCAGCCAAAAACATTCAGTACTTC.

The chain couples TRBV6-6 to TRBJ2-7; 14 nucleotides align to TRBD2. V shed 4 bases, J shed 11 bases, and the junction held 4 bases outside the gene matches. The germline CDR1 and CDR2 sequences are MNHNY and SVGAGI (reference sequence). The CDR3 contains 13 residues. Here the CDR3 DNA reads TGTGCCAGCAGTTTCGGGACTAGCGGGAGAGAGTACTTC. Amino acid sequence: CASSFGTSGREYF.

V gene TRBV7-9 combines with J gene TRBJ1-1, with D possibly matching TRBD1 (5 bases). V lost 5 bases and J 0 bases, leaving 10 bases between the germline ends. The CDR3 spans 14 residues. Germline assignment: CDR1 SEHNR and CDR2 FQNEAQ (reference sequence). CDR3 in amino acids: CASSPGGVNTEAFF. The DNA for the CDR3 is TGTGCCAGCAGCCCGGGGGGGGTGAACACTGAAGCTTTCTTT.